These T cell receptor beta chains were read from a single sample in a study of blood T cell repertoires in COVID-19. Only in-frame clones appear in the TCRdb table, and some are missing; sequencing was by immunoSEQ multiplex PCR. This table holds approximately 170,000 clones, 85% to 90% found once. The sample comprised peripheral blood. The receptors stem from a man younger than 35 with active or convalescent COVID-19. CDR3s include the opening cysteine and the closing phenylalanine or tryptophan. A D gene is named only where the DNA matches it firmly. Rows give clone size only sometimes, using once, few, many, or a class for an expanded clone.

TRBJ2-1 | TRBD2 | . | TRBV2 | TGTGCCAGCAGTGGGGAGACTAGCGGGCCTATGCCCCCCTACAATGAGCAGTTCTTC | CASSGETSGPMPPYNEQFF
TRBJ1-6 | TRBD1 | . | TRBV7-9 | TGTGCCAGCAGCACGGGACAGGGGGATTCACCCCTCCACTTT | CASSTGQGDSPLHF
TRBJ2-5 | TRBD2 | . | TRBV6-1 | TGTGCCAGCAGTGTAGCGGGGGACATAGCAGGGGAGACCCAGTACTTC | CASSVAGDIAGETQYF
TRBJ1-2 | . | . | TRBV6-5 | TGTGCCAGCAGTCCGGGGTCGGGCTACACCTTC | CASSPGSGYTF
TRBJ1-4 | TRBD1 | . | TRBV7-7 | TGTGCTAGCAGCTTAGGGACAGGGATGAATGAAAAACTGTTTTTT | CASSLGTGMNEKLFF
TRBJ2-7 | TRBD1 | once | TRBV4-3 | TGCGCCAGCAGCCCTCGACAGGGTTGGGGCGTTACCTACGAGCAGTACTTC | CASSPRQGWGVTYEQYF
TRBJ2-4 | TRBD1 | . | TRBV14 | TGTGCCAGCAGCCAAGATCCTGGGACAGGGGACATTCAGTACTTC | CASSQDPGTGDIQYF
TRBJ2-1 | TRBD1 | . | TRBV10-1 | TGCGCCAGCAGTAACCGGGACAGCTACAATGAGCAGTTCTTC | CASSNRDSYNEQFF
TRBJ1-5 | . | . | TRBV15 | TGTGCCACCAGCAGGGGAGGGGCCAATCAGCCCCAGCATTTT | CATSRGGANQPQHF
TRBJ1-3 | . | . | TRBV18 | TGTGCCAGCTCACCGCACAACTCTGGAAACACCATATATTTT | CASSPHNSGNTIYF
TRBJ2-5 | . | . | TRBV20-1 | TGCAGTGCTGTGCAGAGAGGGACCCAGTACTTC | CSAVQRGTQYF
TRBJ2-1 | TRBD2 | . | TRBV5-1 | TGCGCCAGCAGCCCCTATAGGAGTAGCGGGGGGCCCAATGAGCAGTTCTTC | CASSPYRSSGGPNEQFF
TRBJ2-1 | . | . | TRBV25-1 | TGTGCCAGCAGTGACCGGGCAGGGGGGAGCTCCTACAATGAGCAGTTCTTC | CASSDRAGGSSYNEQFF
TRBJ1-6 | . | once | TRBV18 | TGTGCCAGCTCACCCGACAGAAATTCACCCCTCCACTTT | CASSPDRNSPLHF
TRBJ1-5 | TRBD1 | . | TRBV6-1 | TGTGCCAGCAGTGATAACAGGGGCAGTCAGCCCCAGCATTTT | CASSDNRGSQPQHF
TRBJ2-1 | TRBD1 | . | TRBV5-1 | TGCGCCAGCAGCTATGGACAGGGGATTCACAATGAGCAGTTCTTC | CASSYGQGIHNEQFF
TRBJ2-7 | TRBD1 | . | TRBV29-1 | TGCAGCGTGGGGAACAGGGGGTGGGCCTACGAGCAGTACTTC | CSVGNRGWAYEQYF
TRBJ2-1 | . | . | TRBV5-4 | TGTGCCAGCAGCTTCGGCGGCTTTGGATCCTACAATGAGCAGTTCTTC | CASSFGGFGSYNEQFF
TRBJ2-1 | . | . | TRBV21-1 | TGTGCCAGCAGCAAAATCCGGGGGTACTACAATGAGCAGTTCTTC | CASSKIRGYYNEQFF
TRBJ1-3 | . | . | TRBV21-1 | TGTGCCAGCAGCAGGAAAGCAGGGGTCCCCTTTGGAAACACCATATATTTT | CASSRKAGVPFGNTIYF
TRBJ2-2 | TRBD2 | . | TRBV4-1 | TGCGCCAGCAGCCAAGAGGGGCTAGCGGGAGATACCGGGGAGCTGTTTTTT | CASSQEGLAGDTGELFF
TRBJ1-1 | TRBD1 | . | TRBV27 | TGTGCCAGCAGTATGGGGACAGGGGTGAGTGAAGCTTTCTTT | CASSMGTGVSEAFF
TRBJ2-5 | TRBD2 | . | TRBV28 | TGTGCCAGCAGTTCCCCAATCGGGGGGGGGCTGCAGACCCAGTACTTC | CASSSPIGGGLQTQYF
TRBJ1-5 | . | few | TRBV15 | TGTGCCACCAGCAGATCCCAAGGGGGCAATCAGCCCCAGCATTTT | CATSRSQGGNQPQHF
TRBJ2-7 | . | . | TRBV19 | TGTGCCAGTAGTATAACGGGAGCGGGTGAGCAGTACTTC | CASSITGAGEQYF
TRBJ1-6 | . | . | TRBV11-3 | TGTGCCAGCAGCCCCCGGGAGCATTCACCCCTCCACTTT | CASSPREHSPLHF